One sample yielded the 22 T cell receptor beta chains listed below, sequenced in a study of OX40 agonist ivuxolimab in advanced cancers. The table came from immunoSEQ multiplex PCR; TCRdb's copy has only in-frame clones and leaves some out. This table has about 53,000 clones, roughly 84% appearing once. Sequences were derived from CD4+ or CD8+ T cells sorted from blood, sampled in a trial of the OX40 agonist ivuxolimab. The receptors originated from an adult with an advanced solid tumor such as melanoma, head and neck, liver or kidney cancer.

V and J are TRBV28 and TRBJ1-6; no reliable D call. This CDR3 is built from 16 residues. Per the germline V gene, CDR1 is MDHEN and CDR2 is SYDVKM. The V and J ends lost 5 bases and 0 bases respectively, with 11 bases between them. The CDR3 spells CASSRRGSSYNSPLHF. CDR3 nucleotides: TGTGCCAGCAGTCGGCGAGGAAGCTCCTATAATTCACCCCTCCACTTT.

The rearrangement uses TRBV5-8 and TRBJ2-7, with 8 bases fitting TRBD1. This CDR3 comprises 16 residues. The V gene's germline CDR1 is SGHTS and CDR2 YDEGEE. V was clipped by 5 bases and J by 4 bases; unmatched bases: 14. CDR3 nucleotides: TGTGCCAGCAGGTTGACCGCCGCCAGGGGGCTTTACGAGCAGTACTTC. Protein: CASRLTAARGLYEQYF.

V is TRBV28 and J is TRBJ1-4, with D unresolved. Trimming shortened V by 4 bases and J by 6 bases, and 18 bases separated the two germline ends. CDR3 size: 16 residues. CDR1 and CDR2 (germline): MDHEN, SYDVKM. CDR3 bases: TGTGCCAGCAGTTCTCCCGCGCTTCTGGGTCATGAAAAACTGTTTTTT. It codes for CASSSPALLGHEKLFF.

This rearrangement joins TRBV4-1 to TRBJ2-3, with D possibly matching TRBD2 (6 bases). Germline values: CDR1 MGHRA, CDR2 YSYEKL. The CDR3 extends over 16 amino acids. V was shortened by 0 bases and J by 4 bases, with 14 bases between the two germline ends. The DNA of the CDR3 is TGCGCCAGCAGCCAAGAGTTACTAGCCGGGGCAGATACGCAGTATTTT. Translated: CASSQELLAGADTQYF.

This clone showed up just a few times. Written as DNA, the CDR3 is TGTGCCAGCAGTAAAGGTAGGCCCCAGCATTTT. Its translation is CASSKGRPQHF. The V call is TRBV6-1, the J call TRBJ1-5, with D hard to call. This CDR3 is built from 11 residues. Germline V gene data show CDR1 as MNHNS and CDR2 as SASEGT. V was shortened by 5 bases and J by 9 bases, with 8 bases between the two germline ends.

The rearrangement links TRBV28 to TRBJ2-5; D possibly corresponds to TRBD1 (6 bases). The J call may be in error: the DNA end matches TRBJ2-7 better. This CDR3 region has 13 residues. Germline V gene data show CDR1 as MDHEN and CDR2 as SYDVKM. The CDR3 nucleotides read TGTGCCAGCAGAATTGGACAGATCTACGAGCAGTACTTC. The encoded protein is CASRIGQIYEQYF.

V usage is TRBV10-3 and J usage is TRBJ1-2, with D possibly being TRBD1 (5 bases). Germline CDR1 reads ENHRY; CDR2 reads SYGVKD. Trimming shortened V by 4 bases and J by 6 bases, and 12 bases separated the two germline ends. The length of the CDR3 is 13 residues. CDR3 in DNA: TGTGCCATCAGTGTCCAGGGTGATCATGGCTACACCTTC. This encodes CAISVQGDHGYTF.

The CDR3 nucleotides read TGTGCCAGCAGCTTATCTCTCCCGACTAGCGGCCTTTCCTACGAGCAGTACTTC. Protein product: CASSLSLPTSGLSYEQYF. The genes are TRBV11-2 and TRBJ2-7; 9 bases line up with TRBD2. Looked up from germline, CDR1 is SGHAT and CDR2 is FQNNGV. This CDR3 has 18 amino acids. After removal of 2 bases from V and 1 base from J, the junction contained 12 bases not matched to a gene. Using reference TRBV11-2 and TRBJ2-7 for the parts outside the CDR3, the full variable domain is EAGVAQSPRYKIIEKRQSVAFWCNPISGHATLYWYQQILGQGPKLLIQFQNNGVVDDSQLPKDRFSAERLKGVDSTLKIQPAKLEDSAVYLCASSLSLPTSGLSYEQYFGPGTRLTVT.

This clone has a handful of counts. The genes are TRBV9 and TRBJ2-7; 9 nucleotides agree with TRBD2. Germline loops: CDR1 SGDLS, CDR2 YYNGEE. Trimming cost V 0 bases and J 0 bases; bases outside gene matches: 10. This CDR3 has 18 amino acids. The CDR3 region is CASSVDVSGSFYSYEQYF. The CDR3 DNA is TGTGCCAGCAGCGTAGACGTTAGCGGGAGCTTCTACTCCTACGAGCAGTACTTC.

The chain employs TRBV11-2 and TRBJ2-6; 9 bases line up with TRBD1. The CDR3 runs 19 residues. V gave up 5 bases and J gave up 1 base; unmatched junction bases: 12. Per germline, CDR1 SGHAT and CDR2 FQNNGV. The CDR3 DNA sequence: TGTGCCAGCAGCCGACACACCGGGACAGGGATTTCTGGGGCCAACGTCCTGACTTTC. Translating it yields CASSRHTGTGISGANVLTF.

The chain combines TRBV2 with TRBJ2-7; the D is unclear. The CDR3 contains 14 residues. V dropped 5 bases and J dropped 2 bases, with 13 bases sitting between them. The germline CDR1 and CDR2 sequences are SNHLY and FYNNEI. DNA of the CDR3: TGTGCCAGCAGTCCTGACCTAAGCACCTACGAGCAGTACTTC. Encoded protein: CASSPDLSTYEQYF.

This clone was seen more than once but under ten times. CDR3 DNA sequence: TGTGCCAGCAGTTACAATAGAGGGGAGGAGACCCAGTACTTC. Encoded protein: CASSYNRGEETQYF. V usage is TRBV6-5 and J usage is TRBJ2-5; either TRBD1 or TRBD2 may supply D (5 bases each). The CDR3 is 14 residues long. CDR1 is MNHEY and CDR2 is SVGAGI in the germline V gene. V lost 2 bases and J lost 5, with 12 bases in between.

The rearrangement uses TRBV7-2 and TRBJ2-1; D is unclear. CDR1 and CDR2 from the germline V gene are SGHTA and FQGNSA. V was trimmed by 0 bases and J by 5 bases, leaving 11 bases between them. The CDR3 runs 15 residues. This CDR3 reads CASSLAASTNNEQFF. The CDR3, as DNA: TGTGCCAGCAGCTTAGCGGCGTCAACCAACAATGAGCAGTTCTTC.

This clone was seen only a few times. The chain combines TRBV5-1 with TRBJ2-1, with D hard to call. V lost 8 bases to trimming and J lost 5 bases, with 23 bases between them. This CDR3 is built from 16 residues. CDR1 SGHRS and CDR2 YFSETQ come from the germline V gene. CDR3 coding DNA: TGCGCCAGTTATGTCTCGACCCCGCCTTCGGACAATGAGCAGTTCTTC. This codes for CASYVSTPPSDNEQFF. Variable domain in full (rest from reference TRBV5-1 and TRBJ2-1): KAGVTQTPRYLIKTRGQQVTLSCSPISGHRSVSWYQQTPGQGLQFLFEYFSETQRNKGNFPGRFSGRQFSNSRSEMNVSTLELGDSALYLCASYVSTPPSDNEQFFGPGTRLTVL.

This clone came up once. The V gene is TRBV5-1, the J gene TRBJ2-2; no clear D gene. V was cut by 0 bases and J by 5 bases, with 8 bases left in between. This CDR3 spans 14 amino acids. CDR1 SGHRS and CDR2 YFSETQ come from the germline V gene. CDR3: CASSLEWGTGELFF. CDR3 nucleotides: TGCGCCAGCAGCTTGGAATGGGGTACCGGGGAGCTGTTTTTT.

This sequence joins TRBV28 and TRBJ2-1; 8 bases line up with TRBD1. With V trimmed by 5 bases and J by 7 bases, 10 bases remained unmatched. The germline V gene has CDR1 MDHEN and CDR2 SYDVKM. CDR3 length: 15 amino acids. The CDR3 DNA follows: TGTGCCAGCAGTCGTCCCGGGACAGGTATTAATGAGCAGTTCTTC. It codes for CASSRPGTGINEQFF.

The rearrangement uses TRBV10-3 and TRBJ2-5; TRBD1 aligns across 7 bases. The CDR3 covers 14 residues. V was pared by 6 bases and J by 2 bases, with 6 bases of the junction left unmatched. Germline values: CDR1 ENHRY, CDR2 SYGVKD. The CDR3 DNA reads as TGTGCCATCAGCCGGGACAGAGAACAAGAGACCCAGTACTTC. Encoded protein: CAISRDREQETQYF.

In its sample, this clone was seen a few times. The same CDR3 arises from other DNA sequences in this sample as well. CDR3 in amino acids: CASSIRGQPQETQYF. The CDR3, as DNA: TGTGCCAGTAGTATAAGGGGACAGCCCCAAGAGACCCAGTACTTC. The chain employs TRBV19 and TRBJ2-5; 7 nucleotides line up with TRBD1. CDR1 is LNHDA and CDR2 is SQIVND in the germline V gene (reference sequence). V lost 2 bases, J lost 1 base, and 4 bases stayed unmatched. The length of the CDR3 is 15 residues.

This chain connects TRBV7-9 to TRBJ2-1; D not certain. CDR1 is SEHNR, CDR2 FQNEAQ, per germline (reference sequence). The CDR3 totals 12 residues. Trimming took 10 bases from V and 7 from J, leaving 14 bases between them. CDR3 in DNA: TGTGCCACAGTCTTTGCAGTAAATGAGCAGTTCTTC. Translating gives CATVFAVNEQFF.

The CDR3 nucleotides are TGTGCCAGCAGCCTCTTATTTGGGACTCAACCCGATTCAGATACGCAGTATTTT. Protein product: CASSLLFGTQPDSDTQYF. This chain connects TRBV4-2 to TRBJ2-3; TRBD2 might be the D (6 bases). The CDR3 contains 18 residues. V was shortened by 4 bases and J by 4 bases, with 24 bases between the two germline ends. The germline V gene encodes CDR1 LGHNA and CDR2 YNFKEQ.

This clone was counted once. This chain connects TRBV12-5 to TRBJ1-5; D remains ambiguous. The CDR3 runs to 18 residues. The germline V and J ends were trimmed by 0 bases and 0 bases, with 15 bases remaining between them. The germline CDR1 and CDR2 sequences are LGHNT and FRNRAP. CDR3 nucleotides: TGTGCTAGTGGTTTGGTAAATGTAATACAGCTTAGCAATCAGCCCCAGCATTTT. Protein: CASGLVNVIQLSNQPQHF.

The chain uses TRBV7-2 and TRBJ2-7; no definite D call. With 3 bases removed from V and 4 bases from J, the gap between germline ends came to 4 bases. This CDR3 has 11 amino acids. Germline CDR1 SGHTA, CDR2 FQGNSA. CDR3 sequence: CASSFSYEQYF. The CDR3 DNA follows: TGTGCCAGCAGCTTCAGTTACGAGCAGTACTTC.